The 22 T cell receptor beta chains below all came from one sample that was sequenced in a study of CD8+ T cells in alopecia areata. RNA extraction was followed by reverse transcription into cDNA, which acted as the sequencing template. Assay: immunoSEQ multiplex PCR; the TCRdb copy retains only in-frame clones and omits some. The data hold approximately 89,000 clones, with nearly 45% observed a single time. The sequencing input was CD4+ T cells sorted from blood. The receptor source for this set is a human donor with alopecia areata.

This clone has just a few counts. The rearrangement uses TRBV23-1 and TRBJ2-2; D gene unclear. TRBV23-1 belongs to the ORF category, with a function that is uncertain. The CDR3 sequence is 14 residues long. Trimming stripped 11 bases from V and 3 bases from J, with 16 bases between. This chain's CDR3 is CAGPWRHHTGELFF. CDR3 DNA sequence: TGCGCCGGACCTTGGCGACACCACACCGGGGAGCTGTTTTTT.

With respect to this clone: The identical CDR3 is also encoded by other nucleotide sequences in the sample. The V gene is TRBV29-1, the J gene TRBJ1-5, with D perhaps TRBD1 (6 bases). Germline assignment: CDR1 SQVTM and CDR2 ANQGSEA. There are 13 residues in the CDR3. Deletions cut 6 bases from V and 7 bases from J, with 16 bases between. The CDR3 nucleotides are TGCAGCGTGGAGGGGGGGGCTGGGCAGCCCCAGCATTTT. Encoded protein: CSVEGGAGQPQHF.

The V gene is TRBV5-1, the J gene TRBJ2-3; tentatively, D is TRBD2 (6 bases). Per the germline V gene, CDR1 is SGHRS and CDR2 is YFSETQ. The CDR3 runs 13 residues. The V and J ends lost 1 base and 6 bases respectively, with 9 bases between them. CDR3 in amino acids: CASSLFGSDTQYF. In nucleotides, the CDR3 is TGCGCCAGCAGCTTGTTCGGGAGTGATACGCAGTATTTT.

V and J are TRBV15 and TRBJ2-2; D gene ambiguous. V gave up 0 bases and J gave up 2 bases, with 4 bases separating them. CDR3 size: 14 residues. Germline lookup yields CDR1 LNHNV and CDR2 YYDKDF (reference sequence). The CDR3 sequence: CATSRDLNTGELFF. Here the CDR3 DNA reads TGTGCCACCAGCAGAGATCTTAACACCGGGGAGCTGTTTTTT.

DNA of the CDR3: TGCAGCGTGTCCCGGGACATAAACACTGAAGCTTTCTTT. It translates to CSVSRDINTEAFF. The rearrangement joins TRBV29-1 to TRBJ1-1; D is possibly TRBD1 (6 bases). Germline CDR1 and CDR2: SQVTM and ANQGSEA. The CDR3 spans 13 residues. V was shortened by 6 bases and J by 2 bases, with 13 bases between the two germline ends.

The chain carries TRBV7-9 and TRBJ2-1, with 12 nucleotides matching TRBD1. Germline V gene data show CDR1 as SEHNR and CDR2 as FQNEAQ (reference sequence). The V gene end was trimmed by 7 bases and the J gene end by 6 bases; junction bases not matched to a gene: 7. This CDR3 is built from 15 residues. As DNA, the CDR3 is TGTGCCAGCACGGAGGGACAGGGGGCAGTCAATGAGCAGTTCTTC. Protein product: CASTEGQGAVNEQFF.

This clone was observed a handful of times. The chain employs TRBV29-1 and TRBJ2-5, with a weak D call TRBD2 (5 bases). Per germline, CDR1 SQVTM and CDR2 ANQGSEA. The CDR3 has 13 residues. Trimming left V 2 bases short and J 5 bases short, with 12 bases between. CDR3 region: CSVELVAKETQYF. The DNA for the CDR3 is TGCAGCGTTGAACTAGTAGCGAAGGAGACCCAGTACTTC.

This chain uses TRBV29-1 with TRBJ1-2; D remains ambiguous. The CDR3 totals 13 residues. V lost 6 bases and J lost 4, with 15 bases in between. Germline V lookup: CDR1 SQVTM, CDR2 ANQGSEA. For the CDR3, the DNA is TGCAGCGTCACCAACGACCCCCGCTATGGCTACACCTTC. Its translation: CSVTNDPRYGYTF.

The chain links TRBV5-1 to TRBJ1-2, with TRBD1 as a possible D gene (6 bases). The CDR3 sequence is 14 residues long. Germline loops: CDR1 SGHRS, CDR2 YFSETQ. The V and J ends lost 4 bases and 3 bases respectively, with 13 bases between them. The CDR3 coding sequence is TGCGCCAGCAGCCCAATTGGACAGCACTATGGCTACACCTTC. Translation gives CASSPIGQHYGYTF.

This chain joins TRBV30 and TRBJ2-2; 11 bases line up with TRBD2. V dropped 0 bases and J dropped 2; count of bases not matched to a gene: 14. This CDR3 has 20 residues. Germline CDR1 and CDR2: GTSNPN and SVGIG (reference sequence). The CDR3 coding sequence is TGTGCCTGGAGTGTGGGTACCCTGACTAGCGGGATTTTAAACACCGGGGAGCTGTTTTTT. Translation: CAWSVGTLTSGILNTGELFF.

J is TRBJ2-7 and V is TRBV2; D is unclear. V was pared by 4 bases and J by 2 bases, with 6 bases between. In germline, CDR1 is SNHLY, CDR2 FYNNEI. The CDR3 extends over 12 amino acids. The CDR3 loop reads CASSVIPYEQYF. The CDR3 coding sequence is TGTGCCAGCAGTGTCATACCCTACGAGCAGTACTTC.

The chain uses TRBV4-1 and TRBJ2-5; TRBD2 aligns across 7 bases. Germline CDR1 is MGHRA and CDR2 is YSYEKL. Germline trimming cut 0 bases from V and 1 base from J; bases unmatched to any gene: 5. There are 16 residues in the CDR3. CDR3 coding DNA: TGCGCCAGCAGCCAAGATCTCCAGCGGGGCCAAGAGACCCAGTACTTC. It is translated as CASSQDLQRGQETQYF.

The J gene is TRBJ1-2, the V gene TRBV29-1; TRBD1 agrees at 7 bases. Germline CDR1 is SQVTM and CDR2 is ANQGSEA. V dropped 7 bases and J dropped 3; count of bases not matched to a gene: 5. The CDR3 covers 12 residues. The CDR3 coding sequence is TGCAGCGGGGCAACAGGGGACTATGGCTACACCTTC. Translated: CSGATGDYGYTF.

The chain has TRBV30 and TRBJ1-2; D not certain. The germline gives CDR1 GTSNPN, CDR2 SVGIG (reference sequence). The CDR3 consists of 12 residues. V was pared by 0 bases and J by 7 bases, with 9 bases between. DNA for the CDR3: TGTGCCTGGAGTGTATCGTCGGGTGGCTACACCTTC. Its translation: CAWSVSSGGYTF.

V is TRBV13 and J is TRBJ1-1, with D possibly matching TRBD1 (5 bases). Germline V lookup: CDR1 PRHDT, CDR2 FYEKMQ (reference sequence). The length of the CDR3 is 13 residues. V was clipped by 2 bases and J by 8 bases, with 12 bases between them. The CDR3 DNA is TGTGCCAGCAGCTTATCGGGGGGAAGGGAAGCTTTCTTT. Translating gives CASSLSGGREAFF.

This rearrangement joins TRBV14 to TRBJ2-5; D is unresolved. Germline V CDR1 and CDR2: SGHDN, FVKESK. V was shortened by 6 bases and J by 5 bases, with 10 bases between the two germline ends. This CDR3 has 12 amino acids. The DNA for the CDR3 is TGTGCCAGCAGTCGGTCAACCGAGACCCAGTACTTC. Amino acids: CASSRSTETQYF.

This clone came up a few times. This sequence joins TRBV5-1 and TRBJ1-4, with no clear D. Per germline, CDR1 SGHRS and CDR2 YFSETQ. The V end was cut by 0 bases, the J end by 3 bases, with 6 bases between. This CDR3 spans 14 amino acids. The CDR3 DNA sequence: TGCGCCAGCAGCTTGGACAGTCCTAATGAAAAACTGTTTTTT. Protein: CASSLDSPNEKLFF.

The CDR3 protein is CASSGDFRSYNEQFF. CDR3 in DNA: TGTGCCAGCAGCGGGGACTTCCGCTCCTACAATGAGCAGTTCTTC. The rearrangement links TRBV6-5 to TRBJ2-1, with D possibly being TRBD2 (6 bases). The germline V and J ends were trimmed by 6 bases and 0 bases, with 12 bases remaining between them. CDR3 length equals 15 residues. The germline V gene encodes CDR1 MNHEY and CDR2 SVGAGI.

The V call is TRBV29-1, the J call TRBJ2-3, with 10 bases lining up with TRBD2. J was trimmed by 3 bases and V by 3 bases; bases with no gene match: 3. Germline V gene data show CDR1 as SQVTM and CDR2 as ANQGSEA. This CDR3 has 14 residues. The CDR3 region has the DNA TGCAGCGTTGACCTAGCGGGAGTGACAGATACGCAGTATTTT. The encoded protein is CSVDLAGVTDTQYF.

The chain links TRBV5-1 to TRBJ2-5, with 7 bases matching TRBD2. The trim removed 4 bases at V and 4 bases at J, leaving 10 bases unmatched. The CDR3 is 15 residues long. CDR1 is SGHRS and CDR2 is YFSETQ in the germline V gene. The CDR3 DNA follows: TGCGCCAGCAGCCCTCAGGCGGGAGTGGCAGAGACCCAGTACTTC. Its translation: CASSPQAGVAETQYF.

The chain has TRBV29-1 and TRBJ2-7; D is possibly TRBD2 (5 bases). The CDR3 sequence is 14 residues long. The V end lost 5 bases, the J end lost 4 bases, and 18 bases lay between the germline ends. Germline CDR1 and CDR2: SQVTM and ANQGSEA. The CDR3 DNA reads TGCAGCGTTATCCGGACGGGGTTTAGGTACGAGCAGTACTTC. This translates into CSVIRTGFRYEQYF.

The chain recombines TRBV10-3 with TRBJ1-1, with unresolved D. This CDR3 has 15 residues. Trimming shortened V by 4 bases and J by 0 bases, and 12 bases separated the two germline ends. Germline V CDR1 and CDR2: ENHRY, SYGVKD. CDR3 in amino acids: CAISVSGGMNTEAFF. The CDR3 DNA follows: TGTGCCATCAGTGTAAGCGGCGGTATGAACACTGAAGCTTTCTTT.